This passage covers 22 T cell receptor beta chains from one sample sequenced in a study of response to subunit inactivated influenza vaccine. TCRdb called the RT-PCR reads again in MiXCR, with one record for every CDR3 protein. The sample gives fewer than 600,000 distinct CDR3 sequences, approximately 6.9% of which show up once; around 13% is in the top ten. The specimen comprised PBMCs from blood, sampled less than 30 months after vaccination. The receptors stem from a man in his fifties or sixties who received an inactivated influenza vaccine.

The chain has TRBV20-1 and TRBJ2-3; 7 bases are shared with TRBD2. Germline V CDR1 and CDR2: DFQATT, SNEGSKA (reference sequence). V trimming: 7 bases; J trimming: 1 base; junction bases outside the gene matches: 14. The CDR3 extends over 16 amino acids. The CDR3 DNA follows: TGCAGTGTGCTCCTAGCGGACCCCAAGGGCACAGATACGCAGTATTTT. This codes for CSVLLADPKGTDTQYF.

This clonotype turned up a few times. The V gene is TRBV7-8, the J gene TRBJ2-7; tentatively, D is TRBD1 or TRBD2 (5 bases each). Germline V CDR1 and CDR2: SGHVS, FQNEAQ. The CDR3 runs to 14 residues. V lost 5 bases, J lost 2 bases, and 13 bases lay in between. CDR3 sequence reads: CASSTAPGPYEQYF. For the CDR3, the DNA is TGTGCCAGCAGCACCGCACCGGGGCCCTACGAGCAGTACTTC. Complete variable domain (other parts from reference TRBV7-8 and TRBJ2-7): GAGVSQSPRYKVAKRGQDVALRCDPISGHVSLFWYQQALGQGPEFLTYFQNEAQLDKSGLPSDRFFAERPEGSVSTLKIQRTQQEDSAVYLCASSTAPGPYEQYFGPGTRLTVT.

The table lists this clonotype with a few counts. The V and J genes are TRBV4-2 and TRBJ2-5; the D gene is possibly TRBD2 (5 bases). Germline CDR1 LGHNA, CDR2 YNFKEQ. There are 14 residues in the CDR3. The V end lost 2 bases, the J end lost 4 bases, and 11 bases lay between the germline ends. CDR3 loop: CASSQIGAGETQYF. The CDR3 region has the DNA TGTGCCAGCAGCCAAATAGGCGCGGGAGAGACCCAGTACTTC.

In this sample, this clonotype turned up many times. The rearrangement uses TRBV7-9 and TRBJ2-1; D is unresolved. CDR1 is SEHNR, CDR2 FQNEAQ, per germline (reference sequence). V was shortened by 4 bases and J by 9 bases, with 13 bases between the two germline ends. The CDR3 runs to 13 residues. The CDR3 is CASSSGSAFEQFF. CDR3 DNA: TGTGCCAGCAGCTCAGGAAGCGCGTTTGAGCAGTTCTTC.

To note about this clonotype: Just one base apart from a much larger clone, this may be a read error. This sequence joins TRBV29-1 and TRBJ2-3; D is uncertain. The germline V and J ends were trimmed by 4 bases and 3 bases, with 8 bases remaining between them. Germline CDR1 SQVTM, CDR2 ANQGSEA. The CDR3 length is 12 residues. CDR3 sequence reads: CSVVQVTDTQYF. DNA for the CDR3: TGCAGCGTTGTACAAGTAACAGATACGCAGTATTTT.

This clonotype was seen repeatedly, ten times or more. V and J are TRBV20-1 and TRBJ2-5; 9 bases fit TRBD2. Losses at the gene ends were 3 bases for V and 10 bases for J; bases not matched to a gene: 6. This CDR3 region has 12 residues. Germline CDR1 DFQATT, CDR2 SNEGSKA (reference sequence). CDR3 loop: CSARVGLASQYF. The DNA of the CDR3 is TGCAGTGCTAGGGTGGGACTAGCAAGCCAGTACTTC.

This clonotype appeared a few times. J is TRBJ2-3 and V is TRBV28; D tentatively reads TRBD1 or TRBD2 (5 bases each). This CDR3 region has 15 residues. Trimming cost V 2 bases and J 5 bases, with 14 bases left between them. Germline V gives CDR1 MDHEN, CDR2 SYDVKM. The CDR3 reads CASSLMGQRGDTQYF. Here the CDR3 DNA reads TGTGCCAGCAGTTTAATGGGGCAGAGGGGAGATACGCAGTATTTT. Looking up the rest from reference TRBV28 and TRBJ2-3 gives the full variable domain: DVKVTQSSRYLVKRTGEKVFLECVQDMDHENMFWYRQDPGLGLRLIYFSYDVKMKEKGDIPEGYSVSREKKERFSLILESASTNQTSMYLCASSLMGQRGDTQYFGPGTRLTVL.

This clonotype was detected ten times or more. This CDR3 is CASSGGQAKNIQYF. CDR3 nucleotides: TGCGCCAGCAGCGGGGGTCAAGCCAAAAACATTCAGTACTTC. The chain employs TRBV5-1 and TRBJ2-4; D might be TRBD1 or TRBD2, each matching 5 bases. CDR1 and CDR2 (germline): SGHRS, YFSETQ. Trimming took off 4 bases at V and 0 bases at J, with 8 bases between the two ends. The CDR3 sequence is 14 residues long.

This clonotype appeared many times. The chain employs TRBV4-1 and TRBJ1-2, with D unclear. Trimming left V 1 base short and J 8 bases short, with 14 bases between. Germline assignment: CDR1 MGHRA and CDR2 YSYEKL. The CDR3 contains 14 residues. CDR3 amino acids: CASSQVFDITGYTF. In DNA, the CDR3 is TGCGCCAGCAGCCAAGTTTTCGACATCACGGGCTACACCTTC.

This clonotype was recorded a few times. The chain carries TRBV7-2 and TRBJ1-6, with a possible D match to TRBD1 (6 bases). The CDR3 totals 15 residues. Germline V gives CDR1 SGHTA, CDR2 FQGNSA. Trimming cost V 3 bases and J 5 bases, with 11 bases left between them. CDR3 in amino acids: CASSFRGQDNSPLHF. CDR3 coding DNA: TGTGCCAGCAGCTTCAGGGGACAAGATAATTCACCCCTCCACTTT.

This clonotype occurred a few times. The rearrangement joins TRBV6-1 to TRBJ2-7; the match to TRBD1 covers 7 bases. The CDR3 runs to 14 residues. The ends lost 4 bases at V and 2 bases at J; junction bases unmatched: 5. Germline-derived CDR1 and CDR2 are MNHNS and SASEGT. As DNA, the CDR3 is TGTGCCAGCAGTGCAAGGGACAGTACCTACGAGCAGTACTTC. It encodes CASSARDSTYEQYF.

This clonotype was seen a handful of times. The genes are TRBV29-1 and TRBJ1-1, with a possible D match to TRBD1 (6 bases). The CDR3 contains 13 residues. Between the trimmed V and J ends, which lost 4 bases and 1 base, there was a span of 10 bases. The germline gives CDR1 SQVTM, CDR2 ANQGSEA. The DNA for the CDR3 is TGCAGCGTTGGTGTAGGGGGGAACACTGAAGCTTTCTTT. It is translated as CSVGVGGNTEAFF.

This clonotype was recorded a few times. The junction and the germline gene differ at one end; a read error may be behind it. The J gene is TRBJ1-4, the V gene TRBV3-1; D not resolved. The length of the CDR3 is 16 residues. Germline V gene data show CDR1 as LGHDT and CDR2 as YNNKEL (reference sequence). CDR3 residues: CASSPGQSMYNEKLFF. Written as DNA, the CDR3 is TGTGCCAGTAGCCCCGGTCAGAGCATGTACAATGAAAAACTGTTTTTT.

The gene calls are TRBV5-4 and TRBJ2-5; tentative D call: TRBD2 (5 bases). The CDR3 has 12 residues. Per germline, CDR1 SGHNT and CDR2 YYREEE (reference sequence). V was clipped by 7 bases and J by 4 bases, with 11 bases between them. CDR3 sequence (DNA): TGTGCCAGCGGAATAGCGCGAGAGACCCAGTACTTC. It codes for CASGIARETQYF. The variable domain in full, with the rest retrieved from reference TRBV5-4 and TRBJ2-5, is ETGVTQSPTHLIKTRGQQVTLRCSSQSGHNTVSWYQQALGQGPQFIFQYYREEENGRGNFPPRFSGLQFPNYSSELNVNALELDDSALYLCASGIARETQYFGPGTRLLVL.

The chain joins TRBV6-5 to TRBJ1-1, with a possible D match to TRBD1 (5 bases). The V end was cut by 5 bases, the J end by 11 bases, with 18 bases between. The CDR3 extends over 13 amino acids. Germline V lookup: CDR1 MNHEY, CDR2 SVGAGI. CDR3 region: CASSLSSMGVAFF. The CDR3 coding sequence is TGTGCCAGCAGTCTATCCAGTATGGGGGTTGCTTTCTTT.

This clonotype occurred many times. The chain combines TRBV19 with TRBJ1-5; D is uncertain. The CDR3 sequence is 14 residues long. Germline lookup yields CDR1 LNHDA and CDR2 SQIVND (reference sequence). Trimming took off 1 base at V and 1 base at J, with 5 bases between the two ends. CDR3 in amino acids: CASSIVSSNQPQHF. The CDR3 DNA follows: TGTGCCAGTAGTATAGTAAGCAGCAATCAGCCCCAGCATTTT.

This clonotype was observed at least ten times. The chain is built from TRBV5-1 and TRBJ1-1; 7 nucleotides agree with TRBD1. J lost 1 base, V lost 4 bases, and 7 bases had no gene match. The CDR3 sequence is 15 residues long. CDR1 and CDR2 (germline): SGHRS, YFSETQ. The CDR3 sequence: CASSAQTGTNTEAFF. The CDR3 nucleotides are TGCGCCAGCAGCGCCCAGACAGGGACGAACACTGAAGCTTTCTTT.

This clonotype was seen repeatedly, ten times or more. This chain links TRBV4-1 with TRBJ1-2; no clear D gene. V lost 0 bases, J lost 8 bases, and 19 bases lay in between. The CDR3 runs to 16 residues. Germline lookup yields CDR1 MGHRA and CDR2 YSYEKL. CDR3 amino acids: CASSQDQGGWVGGYTF. The CDR3 bases are TGCGCCAGCAGCCAAGATCAAGGCGGTTGGGTGGGAGGCTACACCTTC.

This clonotype was detected only a few times. CDR3 loop: CSARTSGRPYSYNEQFF. CDR3 in DNA: TGCAGTGCTAGGACTAGCGGGAGGCCTTACTCCTACAATGAGCAGTTCTTC. The genes are TRBV20-1 and TRBJ2-1; 13 bases match TRBD2. The CDR3 length is 17 residues. Trimming at V came to 3 bases and at J to 0 bases, leaving 5 bases not matched to a gene. In germline, CDR1 is DFQATT, CDR2 SNEGSKA (reference sequence).

This clonotype was recorded many times. V and J are TRBV7-6 and TRBJ2-3; 10 bases map to TRBD2. This CDR3 contains 15 residues. Trimming cost V 5 bases and J 6 bases; bases outside gene matches: 8. Germline CDR1 is SGHVS and CDR2 is FNYEAQ. This CDR3 is CASSLTLAGSDTQYF. The DNA of the CDR3 is TGTGCCAGCAGCCTAACACTAGCGGGATCTGATACGCAGTATTTT. Filled out from reference TRBV7-6 and TRBJ2-3, the complete variable domain reads GAGVSQSPRYKVTKRGQDVALRCDPISGHVSLYWYRQALGQGPEFLTYFNYEAQQDKSGLPNDRFSAERPEGSISTLTIQRTEQRDSAMYRCASSLTLAGSDTQYFGPGTRLTVL.

The chain combines TRBV7-9 with TRBJ2-3; TRBD1 aligns across 9 bases. This CDR3 contains 15 residues. V was pared by 5 bases and J by 3 bases, with 6 bases of the junction left unmatched. The germline CDR1 and CDR2 sequences are SEHNR and FQNEAQ (reference sequence). The CDR3 nucleotides read TGTGCCAGCAGCGCCCAACAGGGGGCTACAGATACGCAGTATTTT. The encoded protein is CASSAQQGATDTQYF.

This clonotype was counted many times. The chain is built from TRBV20-1 and TRBJ1-2; D not resolved. Germline V lookup: CDR1 DFQATT, CDR2 SNEGSKA (reference sequence). V lost 1 base and J 5 bases, leaving 5 bases between the germline ends. This CDR3 comprises 11 residues. The CDR3 DNA follows: TGCAGTGCTAGAGGCACGTATGGCTACACCTTC. Its translation: CSARGTYGYTF.